This passage covers 7 T cell receptor beta chains from one sample sequenced in a study of CD8+CD57+ T cells in acquired aplastic anemia. CDR3 and TCR beta VDJ profiling relied on a genomic DNA template. TCRdb re-derived calls from the reads in MiXCR, one entry per CDR3 protein. The sample carries hundreds of thousands of distinct CDR3 sequences, 55% to 75% recorded once. The specimen was sorted CD4+, CD8+, or CD8+CD57+ T cells (not recorded which) from PBMCs. Receptor source: a human donor in good health, serving as a control.

V usage is TRBV6-6 and J usage is TRBJ2-6; 8 bases are shared with TRBD2. The CDR3 is 15 residues long. The germline V gene has CDR1 MNHNY and CDR2 SVGAGI (reference sequence). Unmatched junction bases numbered 11, after V lost 5 bases and J lost 11 bases. CDR3 sequence: CASSPNIAGSYVLTF. CDR3 in DNA: TGTGCCAGCAGTCCTAACATAGCGGGGTCATACGTCCTGACTTTC.

On this clonotype itself: Without the conserved terminal phenylalanine or tryptophan, this CDR3 likely stems from a read error. The limits of the CDR3 on the DNA are not certain, so only TCRdb's listed CDR3 is given. The chain is built from TRBV7-2 and TRBJ1-2; the table's D call, TRBD1, was not checked against the DNA. The CDR3 spans 11 residues, counting both ends. Germline V gene data show CDR1 as SGHTA and CDR2 as FQGNSA. CDR3 amino acids: CASGVREGNTS.

The gene calls are TRBV20-1 and TRBJ2-7; no clear D gene. Germline V gives CDR1 DFQATT, CDR2 SNEGSKA (reference sequence). Trimming removed 3 bases from V and 6 bases from J, with 15 bases in between. The CDR3 spans 13 residues. The CDR3 nucleotides read TGCAGTGCTAGGGCCGCTCGCTGGCCCGAGCAGTACTTC. Translated, it gives CSARAARWPEQYF.

This clonotype was observed once. An end of the junction differs from the germline gene, which may be a read error. V usage is TRBV5-5 and J usage is TRBJ1-1, with D uncertain. Germline V gene sequence: CDR1 SGHKS, CDR2 YYEKEE (reference sequence). The CDR3 spans 14 residues. The CDR3 DNA is TGCGCCAGCAGCTCAGCCATTGTGAACACTGAAGCTTTCTTT. This translates into CASSSAIVNTEAFF.

Comments on this clonotype: The conserved phenylalanine or tryptophan is not found at the CDR3 terminus, so this likely reflects a read error. The limits of the CDR3 on the DNA are not certain, so only TCRdb's listed CDR3 is given. V is TRBV10-1 and J is TRBJ2-7; the table's TRBD1 call for D was not verified on the DNA. The CDR3 adds up to 15 amino acids, both ends counted. The germline gives CDR1 WNHNN, CDR2 SYGVQD (reference sequence). This chain's CDR3 is CASSEWVCGPYNLYL.

Only one count was recorded for this clonotype. A read error may account for a junction end that differs from germline. The CDR3 DNA sequence: TGTACCAGCAGTGAAGCCGGCCAGGGTGTGGGCTATGGCTACACCTTT. It is translated as CTSSEAGQGVGYGYTF. This chain joins TRBV2 and TRBJ1-1; D perhaps matches TRBD1 (5 bases). CDR3 length: 16 amino acids. Germline loops: CDR1 SNHLY, CDR2 FYNNEI.

The chain is built from TRBV2 and TRBJ2-1, with TRBD2 as a possible D gene (6 bases). CDR3 length: 13 amino acids. CDR1 is SNHLY and CDR2 is FYNNEI in the germline V gene. V lost 4 bases and J 12 bases, leaving 16 bases between the germline ends. CDR3 residues: CASSGEATDTQFF. The CDR3 DNA follows: TGTGCCAGCAGTGGGGAGGCCACAGATACGCAGTTCTTC.